A selection of T cell receptor beta chains follows, all from one sample in a study of identical twins. TCRdb ran MiXCR on the 5' RACE reads and lists one entry per CDR3 protein. The profile shows some 600,000 distinct CDR3 sequences, around 7.4% of them singletons. This sample was also put to use in a study of yellow fever vaccine responses in identical twins.

Sequences were obtained from PBMCs. These receptor sequences come from a woman aged 18-29 years in good health. Both conserved end residues are part of each CDR3. The order of the fields is clone size, J gene, V gene, D gene, CDR3 length, CDR3 DNA, CDR3 protein. A D gene is named only where the DNA matches it firmly. Size is stated for part of the rows, as once, few or many counts, or as a class when the clone is expanded.

size: .; J: TRBJ2-5; V: TRBV20-1; D: TRBD1; length: 14; DNA: TGCAGTGCTCAGCCGGGACAGGCAATAGAGACCCAGTACTTC; CDR3: CSAQPGQAIETQYF
size: .; J: TRBJ2-3; V: TRBV6-2/TRBV6-3; D: .; length: 14; DNA: TGTGCCAGCAGTCACTCGACTAGTTCAGATACGCAGTATTTT; CDR3: CASSHSTSSDTQYF
size: .; J: TRBJ2-7; V: TRBV4-1; D: .; length: 14; DNA: TGCGCCAGCAGCCAGGTCTACCCTTCCTACGAGCAGTACTTC; CDR3: CASSQVYPSYEQYF
size: .; J: TRBJ1-6; V: TRBV7-9; D: .; length: 12; DNA: TGTGCCAGCAGCCTCGACAGCTACACCCTCCTCTTT; CDR3: CASSLDSYTLLF
size: many; J: TRBJ2-3; V: TRBV5-1; D: TRBD2; length: 16; DNA: TGCGCCAGCAGCTTGGTCGCTAGCGGGGGTACAGATACGCAGTATTTT; CDR3: CASSLVASGGTDTQYF
size: few; J: TRBJ2-1; V: TRBV24-1; D: TRBD2; length: 16; DNA: TGTGCCACAAGTGATGGACTAGCGGCCTCCTACAATGAGCAGTTCTTC; CDR3: CATSDGLAASYNEQFF
size: many; J: TRBJ2-1; V: TRBV24-1; D: .; length: 11; DNA: TGTGCCACCAGTGATTTGAATGAGCAGTTCTTC; CDR3: CATSDLNEQFF
size: .; J: TRBJ1-5; V: TRBV20-1; D: .; length: 13; DNA: TGCAGTGCTTCGACAGACCTCAATCAGCCCCAGCATTTT; CDR3: CSASTDLNQPQHF
size: .; J: TRBJ2-3; V: TRBV12-3/TRBV12-4; D: .; length: 15; DNA: TGTGCCAGCAGTTTAAGGAGACTGGCCACAGATACGCAGTATTTT; CDR3: CASSLRRLATDTQYF
size: .; J: TRBJ2-3; V: TRBV5-1; D: .; length: 14; DNA: TGCGCCAGCAGCTTGTTCCAGAACACAGATACGCAGTATTTT; CDR3: CASSLFQNTDTQYF
size: few; J: TRBJ1-1; V: TRBV11-2; D: TRBD1; length: 15; DNA: TGTGCCAGCAGCCCGGATACAGGGGTTGGCGCTGAAGCTTTCTTT; CDR3: CASSPDTGVGAEAFF
size: few; J: TRBJ2-1; V: TRBV20-1; D: .; length: 13; DNA: TGCAGTGCTAGAGATTCTAGCCCCAATGAGCAGTTCTTC; CDR3: CSARDSSPNEQFF
size: many; J: TRBJ2-1; V: TRBV3-1; D: .; length: 13; DNA: TGTGCCAGCAGCCAAGGTAGGGGTAATGAGCAGTTCTTC; CDR3: CASSQGRGNEQFF
size: many; J: TRBJ2-1; V: TRBV6-2/TRBV6-3; D: .; length: 14; DNA: TGTGCCAGCAGCCATCCTCGGGGTTACAATGAGCAGTTCTTC; CDR3: CASSHPRGYNEQFF
size: .; J: TRBJ2-3; V: TRBV29-1; D: TRBD2; length: 14; DNA: TGCAGCGTTGCGACACTAGCGGTTGCAGATACGCAGTATTTT; CDR3: CSVATLAVADTQYF
size: many; J: TRBJ1-1; V: TRBV29-1; D: TRBD1; length: 14; DNA: TGCAGCTCCTCCCCGTGGACAGGGGGGTCTGAAGCTTTCTTT; CDR3: CSSSPWTGGSEAFF
size: .; J: TRBJ1-6; V: TRBV7-8; D: .; length: 16; DNA: TGTGCCAGCAGCCGAATGGCAAGGGGCCTGGGTTCACCCCTCCACTTT; CDR3: CASSRMARGLGSPLHF
size: .; J: TRBJ2-3; V: TRBV7-9; D: TRBD2; length: 15; DNA: TGTGCCAGCAGCTTAGGAGGACTAGACACAGATACGCAGTATTTT; CDR3: CASSLGGLDTDTQYF
size: few; J: TRBJ2-1; V: TRBV27; D: .; length: 11; DNA: TGTGCCAGCAGTTTATGGGGTGAGCAGTTCTTC; CDR3: CASSLWGEQFF
size: few; J: TRBJ1-4; V: TRBV5-1; D: .; length: 14; DNA: TGCGCCAGCAGCCGCGGGCAGAGTAATGAAAAACTGTTTTTT; CDR3: CASSRGQSNEKLFF
size: few; J: TRBJ2-5; V: TRBV20-1; D: TRBD2; length: 15; DNA: TGCAGTGCCTGGGGACTAGCGGGAAGAGGGGAGACCCAGTACTTC; CDR3: CSAWGLAGRGETQYF
size: .; J: TRBJ2-4; V: TRBV29-1; D: .; length: 12; DNA: TGCAGCGTTGACGGGGGATCCGGCATTCAGTACTTC; CDR3: CSVDGGSGIQYF
size: .; J: TRBJ2-4; V: TRBV10-1; D: .; length: 14; DNA: TGCGGCAGCAGTGATTTTGGGGGGAAAAACATTCAGTACTTC; CDR3: CGSSDFGGKNIQYF
size: .; J: TRBJ2-3; V: TRBV6-1; D: TRBD2; length: 16; DNA: TGTGCCAGCTCGTCCGGACTAGCGGGAGATTGGGATACGCAGTATTTT; CDR3: CASSSGLAGDWDTQYF
size: few; J: TRBJ2-2; V: TRBV4-1; D: .; length: 13; DNA: TGCGCCAGCACCTACGCGAACACCGGGGAGCTGTTTTTT; CDR3: CASTYANTGELFF
size: .; J: TRBJ2-5; V: TRBV7-8; D: .; length: 14; DNA: TGTGCCAGCAGCACGACAGACACTATAGGGACCCAGTACTTC; CDR3: CASSTTDTIGTQYF
size: .; J: TRBJ2-5; V: TRBV10-3; D: TRBD1; length: 13; DNA: TGTGCCATCAGAAAGACAGGGTCAGAGACCCAGTACTTC; CDR3: CAIRKTGSETQYF
size: many; J: TRBJ2-3; V: TRBV7-3; D: .; length: 15; DNA: TGTGCCAGCAGCTTAATCGCGGGGAAGACAGATACGCAGTATTTT; CDR3: CASSLIAGKTDTQYF
size: few; J: TRBJ2-7; V: TRBV9; D: TRBD2; length: 14; DNA: TGTGCCAGCAGCCCAAGACTAGCCTCCTACGAGCAGTACTTC; CDR3: CASSPRLASYEQYF
size: few; J: TRBJ2-1; V: TRBV5-1; D: TRBD2; length: 13; DNA: TGCGCCAGCAGCACAGGACTAGCTCATGAGCAGTTCTTC; CDR3: CASSTGLAHEQFF
size: .; J: TRBJ2-7; V: TRBV5-1; D: .; length: 15; DNA: TGCGCCAGCAGACTCACCACGAGGGACAACTACGAGCAGTACTTC; CDR3: CASRLTTRDNYEQYF
size: .; J: TRBJ1-2; V: TRBV5-6; D: TRBD1; length: 14; DNA: TGTGCCAGCAGCTTCCCCGGGACAGGGGTTGGCTACACCTTC; CDR3: CASSFPGTGVGYTF
size: few; J: TRBJ2-1; V: TRBV7-9; D: TRBD2; length: 15; DNA: TGTGCCAGCAGATCCGCGGGGGGGCCTAACAATGAGCAGTTCTTC; CDR3: CASRSAGGPNNEQFF
size: many; J: TRBJ2-1; V: TRBV20-1; D: .; length: 9; DNA: TGCAGTGTGGGGGATGAGCAGTTCTTC; CDR3: CSVGDEQFF
size: few; J: TRBJ2-7; V: TRBV5-8; D: .; length: 14; DNA: TGTGCCAGCAGCTCCGCCCGCCTTGACATTGAGCAGTACTTC; CDR3: CASSSARLDIEQYF
size: .; J: TRBJ2-1; V: TRBV12-5; D: .; length: 13; DNA: TGTGCTAGTGGTTTGGATCATTACAATGAGCAGTTCTTC; CDR3: CASGLDHYNEQFF
size: many; J: TRBJ1-2; V: TRBV6-1; D: TRBD1; length: 15; DNA: TGTGCCGCCTCCGGGACAGGGAGTAGGTGGAATGGCTACACCTTC; CDR3: CAASGTGSRWNGYTF
size: .; J: TRBJ2-5; V: TRBV6-5; D: TRBD2; length: 17; DNA: TGTGCCAGCAGTTACCTCCCGAGGCTAGCGGGAGGGGAGACCCAGTACTTC; CDR3: CASSYLPRLAGGETQYF
size: many; J: TRBJ1-2; V: TRBV27; D: .; length: 13; DNA: TGTGCCAGCAGTTACAGCGAAAACTATGGCTACACCTTC; CDR3: CASSYSENYGYTF
size: many; J: TRBJ2-4; V: TRBV20-1; D: .; length: 12; DNA: TGCAGTGCTAGTGGGCCCAAAAACATTCAGTACTTC; CDR3: CSASGPKNIQYF
size: many; J: TRBJ1-1; V: TRBV5-6; D: TRBD1; length: 15; DNA: TGTGCCAGCAGCCCTGGCGGGACAGTGAACACTGAAGCTTTCTTT; CDR3: CASSPGGTVNTEAFF
size: many; J: TRBJ2-3; V: TRBV12-3/TRBV12-4; D: TRBD2; length: 15; DNA: TGTGCCAGCAGACCAGCGGGGGTAAGCACAGATACGCAGTATTTT; CDR3: CASRPAGVSTDTQYF